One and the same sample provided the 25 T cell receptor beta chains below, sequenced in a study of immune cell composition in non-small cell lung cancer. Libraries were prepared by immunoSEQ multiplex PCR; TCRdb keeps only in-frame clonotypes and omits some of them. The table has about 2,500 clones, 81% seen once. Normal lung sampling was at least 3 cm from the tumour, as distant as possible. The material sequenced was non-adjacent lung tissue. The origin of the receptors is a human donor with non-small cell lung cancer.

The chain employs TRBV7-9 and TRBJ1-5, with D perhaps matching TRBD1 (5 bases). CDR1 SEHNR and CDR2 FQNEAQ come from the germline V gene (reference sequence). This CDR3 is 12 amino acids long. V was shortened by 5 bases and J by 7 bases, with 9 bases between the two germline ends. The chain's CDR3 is CASSDGGQPQHF. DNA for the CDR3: TGTGCCAGCAGCGATGGGGGGCAGCCCCAGCATTTT.

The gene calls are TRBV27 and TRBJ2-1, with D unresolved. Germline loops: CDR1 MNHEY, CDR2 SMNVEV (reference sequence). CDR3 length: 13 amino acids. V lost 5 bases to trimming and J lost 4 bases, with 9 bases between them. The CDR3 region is CASSPSNYNEQFF. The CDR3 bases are TGTGCCAGCAGTCCCAGTAATTACAATGAGCAGTTCTTC.

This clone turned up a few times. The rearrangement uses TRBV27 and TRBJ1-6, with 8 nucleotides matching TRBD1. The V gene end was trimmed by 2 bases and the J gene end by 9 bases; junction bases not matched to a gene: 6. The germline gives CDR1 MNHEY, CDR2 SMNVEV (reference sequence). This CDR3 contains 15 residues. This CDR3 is CASSLQWTGRSPLHF. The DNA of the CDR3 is TGTGCCAGCAGTTTACAGTGGACAGGGCGTTCACCCCTCCACTTT.

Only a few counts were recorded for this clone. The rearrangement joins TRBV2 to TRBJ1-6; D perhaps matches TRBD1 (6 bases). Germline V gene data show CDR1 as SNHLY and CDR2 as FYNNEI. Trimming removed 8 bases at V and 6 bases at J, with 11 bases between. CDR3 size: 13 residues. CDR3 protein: CASGTGPNSPLHF. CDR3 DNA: TGTGCCAGCGGTACAGGGCCTAATTCACCCCTCCACTTT.

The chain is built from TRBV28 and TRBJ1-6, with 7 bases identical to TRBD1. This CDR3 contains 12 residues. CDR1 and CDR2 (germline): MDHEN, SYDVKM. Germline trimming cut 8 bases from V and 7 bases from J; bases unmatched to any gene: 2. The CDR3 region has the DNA TGTGCCAGCGGCAGGGGGAATTCACCCCTCCACTTT. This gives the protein CASGRGNSPLHF.

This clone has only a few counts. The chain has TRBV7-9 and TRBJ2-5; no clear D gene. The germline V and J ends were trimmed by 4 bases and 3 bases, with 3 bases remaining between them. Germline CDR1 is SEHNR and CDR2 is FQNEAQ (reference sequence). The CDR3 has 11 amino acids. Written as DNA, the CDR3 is TGTGCCAGCAGCTCAGAAGAGACCCAGTACTTC. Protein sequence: CASSSEETQYF.

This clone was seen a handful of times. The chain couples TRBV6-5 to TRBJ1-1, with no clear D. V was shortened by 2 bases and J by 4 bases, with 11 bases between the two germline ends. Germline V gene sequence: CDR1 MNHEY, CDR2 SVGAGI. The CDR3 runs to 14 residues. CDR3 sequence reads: CASSYNPTLTEAFF. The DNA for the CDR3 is TGTGCCAGCAGTTACAACCCTACTCTCACTGAAGCTTTCTTT.

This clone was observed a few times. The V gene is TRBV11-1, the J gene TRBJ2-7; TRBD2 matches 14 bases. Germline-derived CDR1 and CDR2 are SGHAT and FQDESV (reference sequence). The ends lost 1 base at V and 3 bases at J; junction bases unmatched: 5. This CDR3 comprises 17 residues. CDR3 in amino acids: CASSLDFGTSGSYEQYF. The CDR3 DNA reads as TGTGCCAGCAGCTTAGACTTTGGGACTAGCGGGAGCTACGAGCAGTACTTC. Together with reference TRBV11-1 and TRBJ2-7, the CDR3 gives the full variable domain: EAEVAQSPRYKITEKSQAVAFWCDPISGHATLYWYRQILGQGPELLVQFQDESVVDDSQLPKDRFSAERLKGVDSTLKIQPAELGDSAMYLCASSLDFGTSGSYEQYFGPGTRLTVT.

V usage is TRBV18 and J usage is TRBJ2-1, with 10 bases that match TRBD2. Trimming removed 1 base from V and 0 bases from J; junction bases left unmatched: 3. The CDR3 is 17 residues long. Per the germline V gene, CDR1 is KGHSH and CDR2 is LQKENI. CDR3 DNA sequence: TGTGCCAGCTCACCACTAGCGGGGGGCAGCTCCTACAATGAGCAGTTCTTC. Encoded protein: CASSPLAGGSSYNEQFF.

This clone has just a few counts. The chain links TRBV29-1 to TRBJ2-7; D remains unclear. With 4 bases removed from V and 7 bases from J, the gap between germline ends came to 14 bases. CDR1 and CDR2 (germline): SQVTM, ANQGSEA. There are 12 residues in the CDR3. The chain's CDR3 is CSVAQSPREQYF. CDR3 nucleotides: TGCAGCGTTGCTCAGAGCCCTAGAGAGCAGTACTTC.

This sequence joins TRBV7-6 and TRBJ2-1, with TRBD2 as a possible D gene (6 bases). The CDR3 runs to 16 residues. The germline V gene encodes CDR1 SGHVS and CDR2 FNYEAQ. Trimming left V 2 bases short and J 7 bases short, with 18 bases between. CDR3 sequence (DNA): TGTGCCAGCAGCTTAATGTCGCGGTCTGGACTAAATGAGCAGTTCTTC. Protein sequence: CASSLMSRSGLNEQFF. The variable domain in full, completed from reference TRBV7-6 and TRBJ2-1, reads GAGVSQSPRYKVTKRGQDVALRCDPISGHVSLYWYRQALGQGPEFLTYFNYEAQQDKSGLPNDRFSAERPEGSISTLTIQRTEQRDSAMYRCASSLMSRSGLNEQFFGPGTRLTVL.

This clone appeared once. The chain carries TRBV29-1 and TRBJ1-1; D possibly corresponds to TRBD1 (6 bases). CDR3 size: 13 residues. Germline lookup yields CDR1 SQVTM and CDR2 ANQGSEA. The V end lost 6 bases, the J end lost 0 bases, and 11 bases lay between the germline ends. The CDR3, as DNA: TGCAGCGTCGTTGGACAGATGAACACTGAAGCTTTCTTT. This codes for CSVVGQMNTEAFF.

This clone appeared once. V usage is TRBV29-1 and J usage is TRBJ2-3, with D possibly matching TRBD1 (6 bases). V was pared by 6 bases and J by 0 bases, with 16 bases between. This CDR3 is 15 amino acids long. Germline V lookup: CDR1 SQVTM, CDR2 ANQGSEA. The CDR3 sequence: CSVAKQGISTDTQYF. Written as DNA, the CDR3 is TGCAGCGTCGCGAAGCAGGGGATAAGCACAGATACGCAGTATTTT.

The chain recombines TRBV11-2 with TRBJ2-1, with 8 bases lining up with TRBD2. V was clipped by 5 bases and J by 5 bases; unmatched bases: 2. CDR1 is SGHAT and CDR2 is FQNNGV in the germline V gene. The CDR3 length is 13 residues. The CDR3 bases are TGTGCCAGCAGCCGCGGGGGGAACAATGAGCAGTTCTTC. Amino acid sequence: CASSRGGNNEQFF. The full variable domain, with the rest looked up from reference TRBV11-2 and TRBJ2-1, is EAGVAQSPRYKIIEKRQSVAFWCNPISGHATLYWYQQILGQGPKLLIQFQNNGVVDDSQLPKDRFSAERLKGVDSTLKIQPAKLEDSAVYLCASSRGGNNEQFFGPGTRLTVL.

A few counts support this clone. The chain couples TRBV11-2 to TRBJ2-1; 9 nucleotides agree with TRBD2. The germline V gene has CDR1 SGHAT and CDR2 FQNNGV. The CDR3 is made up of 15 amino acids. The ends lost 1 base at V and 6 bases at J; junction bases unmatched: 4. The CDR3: CASSLGGGAFNEQFF. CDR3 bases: TGTGCCAGCAGCTTAGGCGGGGGGGCGTTCAATGAGCAGTTCTTC.

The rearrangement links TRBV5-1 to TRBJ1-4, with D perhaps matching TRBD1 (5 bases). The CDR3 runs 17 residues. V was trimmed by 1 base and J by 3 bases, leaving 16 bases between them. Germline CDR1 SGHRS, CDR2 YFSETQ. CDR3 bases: TGCGCCAGCAGCTTGCGGGCCAGGGTATCGTCTAATGAAAAACTGTTTTTT. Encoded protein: CASSLRARVSSNEKLFF.

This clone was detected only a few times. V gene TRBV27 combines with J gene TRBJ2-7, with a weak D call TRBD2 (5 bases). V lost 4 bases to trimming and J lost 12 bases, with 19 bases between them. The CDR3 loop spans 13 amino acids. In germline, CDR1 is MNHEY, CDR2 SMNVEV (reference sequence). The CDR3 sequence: CASSSPRSGNRYF. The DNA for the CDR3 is TGTGCCAGCAGTTCACCACGTTCGGGGAATCGGTACTTC.

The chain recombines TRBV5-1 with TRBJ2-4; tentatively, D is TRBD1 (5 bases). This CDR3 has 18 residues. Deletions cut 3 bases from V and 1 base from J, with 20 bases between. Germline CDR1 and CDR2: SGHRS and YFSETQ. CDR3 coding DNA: TGCGCCAGCAGCTGGGGATCAGGGTTTAATGGTGCCAAAAACATTCAGTACTTC. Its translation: CASSWGSGFNGAKNIQYF.

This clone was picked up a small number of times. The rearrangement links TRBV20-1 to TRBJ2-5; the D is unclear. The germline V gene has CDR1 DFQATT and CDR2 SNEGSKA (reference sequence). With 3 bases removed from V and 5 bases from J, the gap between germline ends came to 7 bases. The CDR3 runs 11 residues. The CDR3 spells CSASLQETQYF. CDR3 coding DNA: TGCAGTGCTAGCCTTCAGGAGACCCAGTACTTC.

The CDR3 DNA sequence: TGTGCCAGTAGTATGACCGGGACTAGCGGAACTAGCACAGATACGCAGTATTTT. It encodes CASSMTGTSGTSTDTQYF. The V and J genes are TRBV19 and TRBJ2-3; 11 nucleotides line up with TRBD2. The V and J ends lost 3 bases and 0 bases, in that order; junction bases with no gene match: 8. The CDR3 loop spans 18 amino acids. In germline, CDR1 is LNHDA, CDR2 SQIVND (reference sequence).

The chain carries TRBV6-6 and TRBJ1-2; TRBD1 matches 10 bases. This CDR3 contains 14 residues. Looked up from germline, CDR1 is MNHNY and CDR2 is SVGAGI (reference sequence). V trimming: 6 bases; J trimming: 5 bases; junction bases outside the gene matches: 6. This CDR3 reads CASRYPGQGYGYTF. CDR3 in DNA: TGTGCCAGCAGATATCCGGGACAGGGGTATGGCTACACCTTC.

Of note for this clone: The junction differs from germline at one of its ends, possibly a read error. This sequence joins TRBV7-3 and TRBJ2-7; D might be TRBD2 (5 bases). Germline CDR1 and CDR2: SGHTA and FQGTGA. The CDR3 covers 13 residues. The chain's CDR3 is CASSLTGSGEQYF. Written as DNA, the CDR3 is TGTGCCAGCAGCCTAACCGGGTCGGGGGAGCAGTACTTC.

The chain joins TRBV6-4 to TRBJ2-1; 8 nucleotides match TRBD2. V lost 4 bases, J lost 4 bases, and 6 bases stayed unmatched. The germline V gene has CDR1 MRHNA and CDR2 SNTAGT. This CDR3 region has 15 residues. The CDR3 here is CASSVASGGYNEQFF. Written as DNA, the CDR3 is TGTGCCAGCAGTGTAGCCAGCGGGGGTTACAATGAGCAGTTCTTC.

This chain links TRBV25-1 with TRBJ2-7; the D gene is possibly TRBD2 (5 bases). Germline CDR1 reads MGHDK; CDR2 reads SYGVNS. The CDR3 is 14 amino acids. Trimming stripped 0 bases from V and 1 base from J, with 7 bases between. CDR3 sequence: CASSEYEGSYEQYF. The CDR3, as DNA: TGTGCCAGCAGTGAATACGAGGGTTCCTACGAGCAGTACTTC.

CDR3: CASSQEVGGGAETQYF. In nucleotides, the CDR3 is TGTGCCAGCAGCCAAGAGGTTGGCGGGGGGGCCGAGACCCAGTACTTC. The chain recombines TRBV4-2 with TRBJ2-5, with 9 bases identical to TRBD2. CDR1 LGHNA and CDR2 YNFKEQ come from the germline V gene. After removal of 0 bases from V and 5 bases from J, the junction contained 7 bases not matched to a gene. This CDR3 comprises 16 residues.